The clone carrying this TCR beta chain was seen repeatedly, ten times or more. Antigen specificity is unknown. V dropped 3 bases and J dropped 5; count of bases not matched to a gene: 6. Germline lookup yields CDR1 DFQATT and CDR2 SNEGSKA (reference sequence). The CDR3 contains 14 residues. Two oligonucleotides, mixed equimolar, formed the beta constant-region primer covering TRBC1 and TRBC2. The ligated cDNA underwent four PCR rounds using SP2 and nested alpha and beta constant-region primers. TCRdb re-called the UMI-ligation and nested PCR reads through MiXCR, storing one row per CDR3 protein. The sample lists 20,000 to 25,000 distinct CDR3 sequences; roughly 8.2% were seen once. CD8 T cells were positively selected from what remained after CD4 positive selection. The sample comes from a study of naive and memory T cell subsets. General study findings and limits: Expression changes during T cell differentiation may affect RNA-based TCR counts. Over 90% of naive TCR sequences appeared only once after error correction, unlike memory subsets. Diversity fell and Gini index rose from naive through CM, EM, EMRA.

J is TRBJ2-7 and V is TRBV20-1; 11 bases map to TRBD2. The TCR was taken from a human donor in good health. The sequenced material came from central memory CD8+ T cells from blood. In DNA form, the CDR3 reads TGCAGTGCTAGGGCCACTAGCGGGAGCCACGAGCAGTACTTC. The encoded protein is CSARATSGSHEQYF.